This record looks at one TCR beta chain sequence and its context. Autoimmune disease history or systemic immunosuppression disqualified patients. Sampling of blood occurred at baseline, cycle 4 day 1, and cycle 7 day 1. This entry is derived from a study of OX40 agonist ivuxolimab in advanced cancers. Across the study: Antecedent anti-PD-1, anti-PD-L1 or anti-CTLA-4 therapy was permissible, with approximately 44% having received some.

TCRdb's table, derived via immunoSEQ multiplex PCR, lists solely in-frame clones and lacks some. The sample consists of 20,000 to 25,000 clones, 77% of them appearing once. The germline V gene encodes CDR1 MGHRA and CDR2 YSYEKL. V lost 3 bases and J lost 5, with 11 bases in between. The CDR3 runs to 14 residues. Sequencing used CD4+ or CD8+ T cells sorted from blood, obtained in a trial of the OX40 agonist ivuxolimab. This TCR came from an adult with an advanced solid tumor such as melanoma, head and neck, liver or kidney cancer. The J gene is TRBJ2-1, the V gene TRBV4-1; the D gene is possibly TRBD1 (5 bases). CDR3 nucleotide sequence: TGCGCCAGCAGCCACGGCGGACATAACAATGAGCAGTTCTTC. Translated, it gives CASSHGGHNNEQFF.